These 14 T cell receptor beta chains share one sample of origin, sequenced in a study of vaccination effects on CD4 cells after COVID-19. Their target antigens are unknown. TCRdb's table, derived via immunoSEQ multiplex PCR, lists solely in-frame clones and lacks some. The data contain 20,000 to 30,000 clones, over 70% of them singletons. Before sequencing took place, the ViraFEST assay used viral peptide pools to expand antigen-specific CD4+ T cells. Culture proceeded for approximately 10 days, and CD4+ T cells were then isolated. Participants were vaccinated with two doses of either the BNT162b2 or mRNA-1273 vaccine. The material was CD4+ T cells from PBMCs cultured with SARS-CoV-2 spike peptides, obtained after COVID-19 vaccination. These receptors originate from a human donor who received a COVID-19 vaccine.

The chain uses TRBV2 and TRBJ2-7; 15 bases match TRBD2. Losses at the gene ends were 6 bases for V and 2 bases for J; bases not matched to a gene: 20. Germline CDR1 and CDR2: SNHLY and FYNNEI. CDR3 size: 21 residues. The DNA for the CDR3 is TGTGCCAGCAGGGGTAGACTACGAGGGACTAGCGGGAGGATCGGCCCCTACGAGCAGTACTTC. Encoded protein: CASRGRLRGTSGRIGPYEQYF.

The chain is built from TRBV25-1 and TRBJ2-7; D gene unclear. The CDR3 has 15 amino acids. V was clipped by 3 bases and J by 0 bases, with 12 bases between them. In germline, CDR1 is MGHDK, CDR2 SYGVNS. CDR3 region: CASSDSQRPSYEQYF. CDR3 nucleotide sequence: TGTGCCAGCAGTGATTCACAGCGACCCTCCTACGAGCAGTACTTC.

In this sample, this clone turned up a few times. This sequence joins TRBV7-9 and TRBJ2-1; weak D call: TRBD1 (6 bases). The germline V gene has CDR1 SEHNR and CDR2 FQNEAQ (reference sequence). The V end lost 2 bases, the J end lost 3 bases, and 8 bases lay between the germline ends. The CDR3 consists of 14 residues. DNA for the CDR3: TGTGCCAGCAGCTTAACAGGGCTCTACAATGAGCAGTTCTTC. Amino acids: CASSLTGLYNEQFF.

The V and J genes are TRBV30 and TRBJ1-5; D possibly corresponds to TRBD1 (5 bases). V lost 4 bases, J lost 7 bases, and 14 bases lay in between. Germline CDR1 reads GTSNPN; CDR2 reads SVGIG (reference sequence). The CDR3 extends over 13 amino acids. CDR3 sequence: CAWTQDRGQPQHF. The CDR3 nucleotides are TGTGCCTGGACTCAAGATCGGGGCCAGCCCCAGCATTTT.

V is TRBV7-8 and J is TRBJ2-1; perhaps TRBD2 as D (5 bases). Trimming pared 0 bases from V and 0 bases from J, leaving 6 bases between. This CDR3 spans 15 amino acids. Germline lookup yields CDR1 SGHVS and CDR2 FQNEAQ. Here the CDR3 reads CASSLAGSSYNEQFF. The CDR3 DNA reads TGTGCCAGCAGCTTAGCAGGGAGCTCCTACAATGAGCAGTTCTTC. The whole variable domain, remainder taken from reference TRBV7-8 and TRBJ2-1, is GAGVSQSPRYKVAKRGQDVALRCDPISGHVSLFWYQQALGQGPEFLTYFQNEAQLDKSGLPSDRFFAERPEGSVSTLKIQRTQQEDSAVYLCASSLAGSSYNEQFFGPGTRLTVL.

CDR3 sequence (DNA): TGTGCCAGCAGTTTAGGACAGAATAGCAATCAGCCCCAGCATTTT. Translated, it gives CASSLGQNSNQPQHF. V and J are TRBV27 and TRBJ1-5, with D possibly TRBD1 on 6 matching bases. The CDR3 covers 15 residues. Per the germline V gene, CDR1 is MNHEY and CDR2 is SMNVEV (reference sequence). V gave up 2 bases and J gave up 0 bases, with 8 bases separating them.

This sequence joins TRBV4-2 and TRBJ1-4; TRBD1 is a possible D gene (5 bases). Trimming left V 0 bases short and J 8 bases short, with 13 bases between. From germline, CDR1 is LGHNA and CDR2 YNFKEQ. The CDR3 is 15 amino acids. The DNA for the CDR3 is TGTGCCAGCAGCCAAGAGGGAGCAGGGCCCGAAAAACTGTTTTTT. It specifies CASSQEGAGPEKLFF.

The V gene is TRBV6-6, the J gene TRBJ1-3; D remains ambiguous. This CDR3 is built from 15 residues. CDR1 is MNHNY, CDR2 SVGAGI, per germline (reference sequence). Trimming removed 2 bases at V and 0 bases at J, with 8 bases between. DNA for the CDR3: TGTGCCAGCAGTTACGAATGGAGCTCTGGAAACACCATATATTTT. Translation gives CASSYEWSSGNTIYF.

This clone was seen only once. J is TRBJ2-3 and V is TRBV3-1 (or the pseudogene TRBV3-2), with D possibly matching TRBD2 (5 bases). The CDR3 extends over 15 amino acids. Trimming cost V 6 bases and J 2 bases, with 15 bases left between them. CDR1 and CDR2 from the germline V gene are LGHDT and YNNKEL (reference sequence). The CDR3, as DNA: TGTGCCAGCAGGGAGGCGGCCGGACTCACAGATACGCAGTATTTT. It translates to CASREAAGLTDTQYF.

The chain is built from TRBV4-1 and TRBJ1-1; 7 bases are shared with TRBD1. The ends lost 6 bases at V and 1 base at J; junction bases unmatched: 14. The CDR3 covers 17 residues. The germline CDR1 and CDR2 sequences are MGHRA and YSYEKL. This CDR3 reads CASRKLGQLITNTEAFF. The CDR3 DNA reads as TGCGCCAGCAGGAAACTGGGACAGCTTATCACGAACACTGAAGCTTTCTTT.

This rearrangement joins TRBV5-4 to TRBJ2-5, with a possible D match to TRBD1 (7 bases). Germline loops: CDR1 SGHNT, CDR2 YYREEE (reference sequence). The V end was cut by 5 bases, the J end by 6 bases, with 20 bases between. There are 15 residues in the CDR3. Here the CDR3 reads CASSTGEGAGKTQYF. In DNA, the CDR3 is TGTGCCAGCAGTACGGGCGAGGGGGCGGGGAAGACCCAGTACTTC.

The chain uses TRBV10-2 and TRBJ1-6; D unclear. Trimming stripped 0 bases from V and 9 bases from J, with 12 bases between. The CDR3 is made up of 15 amino acids. Germline V lookup: CDR1 WSHSY, CDR2 SAAADI. The CDR3 here is CASSESRVSSSPLHF. CDR3 bases: TGCGCCAGCAGTGAGTCGAGGGTCTCGAGTTCACCCCTCCACTTT.

The chain is built from TRBV21-1 and TRBJ1-4; the tabulated D call, TRBD1, remains unverified against the DNA. TRBV21-1 is a documented pseudogene. CDR3 length equals 19 residues. The CDR3 sequence is CASSPSWDRSPATNEKLFF. CDR3 nucleotides: TGTGCCAGCAGCCCCAGCTGGGACAGGAGCCCTGCAACTAATGAAAAACTGTTTTTT.

This sequence joins TRBV20-1 and TRBJ2-3; maybe TRBD2 (6 bases). The germline V and J ends were trimmed by 3 bases and 2 bases, with 18 bases remaining between them. The CDR3 loop spans 16 amino acids. From germline, CDR1 is DFQATT and CDR2 SNEGSKA (reference sequence). The CDR3, as DNA: TGCAGTGCTAGTGGGGGGACGAAAGGGCACACAGATACGCAGTATTTT. Protein sequence: CSASGGTKGHTDTQYF.